Reported below is one T cell receptor (beta chain). Antigen unknown. CDR1 and CDR2 from the germline V gene are KGHSH and LQKENI. This CDR3 comprises 14 residues. V was trimmed by 8 bases and J by 0 bases, leaving 8 bases between them. The assay was immunoSEQ multiplex PCR, and TCRdb's table has in-frame clones only and misses some. Among nearly 20,000 clones listed, roughly 80% were seen once. This specimen comes from a study of PD-1 blockade in classical Hodgkin lymphoma. Study-wide findings and caveats: The drivers behind the repertoire differences, possibly disease activity or prior therapy, remain undefined. Complete responders had baseline diversity similar to newly diagnosed patients.

The time point denotes: cycle 4 day 1 (C4D1), after more than five weeks of nivolumab. Every patient relapsed after autologous stem cell transplantation, and brentuximab vedotin exposure varied. Magnetic negative selection served to purify CD4+ T cells out of PBMCs that had been thawed. The sequenced sample was CD4+ T cells from blood, obtained before the fourth cycle of nivolumab. The rearrangement uses TRBV18 and TRBJ2-6; D unclear. This clonotype originated in a human donor with classical Hodgkin lymphoma. The CDR3 is CASQSGSGANVLTF. Written as DNA, the CDR3 is TGTGCCAGCCAATCGGGCTCTGGGGCCAACGTCCTGACTTTC.